Below, one T cell receptor beta chain is given with its context. As yet, its antigen is unknown. The source of the sample is a study of lymphopenia after photon versus proton radiotherapy. The germline gives CDR1 MNHEY, CDR2 SVGAGI. This CDR3 region has 13 residues. V dropped 2 bases and J dropped 7 bases, with 11 bases sitting between them. Study outcomes and limitations: After the lymphocyte nadir, photon-treated repertoires showed oligoclonal expansion, especially of CD8+ Temra cells.

Measured with immunoSEQ multiplex PCR; TCRdb has only the in-frame clones, and not every one. The table includes 40,000 to 45,000 clones, over 80% detected once. This material consisted of peripheral blood, taken from a patient treated with proton-based radiotherapy. The origin of this receptor is a woman between 65 and 79 years old with pancreatic cancer. The chain recombines TRBV6-5 with TRBJ1-2; no definite D call. The CDR3 sequence: CASSYRSSGGYTF. The CDR3 DNA is TGTGCCAGCAGTTACAGGTCGAGCGGTGGCTACACCTTC.